The present T cell receptor beta chain was sequenced within a study of CD8 T cells in ankylosing spondylitis. The CDR3 totals 11 residues. Between the trimmed V and J ends, which lost 7 bases and 5 bases, there was a span of 9 bases. Per the germline V gene, CDR1 is SQVTM and CDR2 is ANQGSEA. Study-wide findings and caveats: Clones linked to the disease showed a CD8+ phenotype. They occurred at relatively low frequencies in peripheral blood. Ankylosing spondylitis blood appeared to carry a characteristic TCR beta motif of roughly eight highly homologous variants.

Many counts were recorded for this clonotype. Its antigen is as yet unknown. TCRdb re-analysed the 5' RACE reads in MiXCR, keeping a single row per CDR3 protein. The data contain 290,000 or so distinct CDR3 sequences, around 20% of them singletons. The specimen was blood, either unsorted or a sorted T cell fraction (not recorded which). This TCR came from a female donor with ankylosing spondylitis or in good health (not recorded which). This chain links TRBV29-1 with TRBJ2-1, with D perhaps matching TRBD1 (5 bases). CDR3 residues: CSAGADNEQFF. CDR3 DNA sequence: TGCAGCGCTGGGGCGGACAATGAGCAGTTCTTC.